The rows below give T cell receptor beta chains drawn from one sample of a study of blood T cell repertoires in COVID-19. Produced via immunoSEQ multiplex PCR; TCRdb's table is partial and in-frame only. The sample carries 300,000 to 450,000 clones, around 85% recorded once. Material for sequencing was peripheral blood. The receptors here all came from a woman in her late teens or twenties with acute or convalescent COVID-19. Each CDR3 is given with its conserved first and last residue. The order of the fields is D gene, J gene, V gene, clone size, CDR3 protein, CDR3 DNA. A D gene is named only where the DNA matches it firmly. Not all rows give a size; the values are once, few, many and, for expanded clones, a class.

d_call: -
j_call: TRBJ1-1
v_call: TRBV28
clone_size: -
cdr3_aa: CASSLEAEENTEAFF
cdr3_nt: TGTGCCAGCAGTCTAGAGGCTGAGGAGAACACTGAAGCTTTCTTT

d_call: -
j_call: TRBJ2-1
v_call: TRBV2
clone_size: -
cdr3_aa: CASIAGRNEQFF
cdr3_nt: TGTGCCAGCATCGCGGGAAGGAATGAGCAGTTCTTC

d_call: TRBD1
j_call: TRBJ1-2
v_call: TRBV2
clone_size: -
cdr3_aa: CASSRTGALSYGYTF
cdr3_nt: TGTGCCAGCAGTAGGACAGGGGCCCTTTCTTATGGCTACACCTTC

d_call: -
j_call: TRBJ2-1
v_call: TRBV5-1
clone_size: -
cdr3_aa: CASSTLLAGAYNEQFF
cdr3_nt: TGCGCCAGCAGCACCCTACTCGCGGGGGCATACAATGAGCAGTTCTTC

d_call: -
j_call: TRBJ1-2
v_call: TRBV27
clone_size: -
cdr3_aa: CASSLNPGGRGYTF
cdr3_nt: TGTGCCAGCAGTTTGAACCCGGGCGGGAGAGGCTACACCTTC

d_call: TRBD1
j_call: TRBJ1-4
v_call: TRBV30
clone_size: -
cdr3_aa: CAWSVLGTGNEKLFF
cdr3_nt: TGTGCCTGGAGCGTCTTGGGGACAGGGAATGAAAAACTGTTTTTT

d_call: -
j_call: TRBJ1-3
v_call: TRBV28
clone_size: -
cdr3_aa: CASSLFRGNTIYF
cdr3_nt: TGTGCCAGCAGTTTGTTCAGGGGAAACACCATATATTTT

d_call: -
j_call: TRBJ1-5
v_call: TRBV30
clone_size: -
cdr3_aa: CAWSVNGRYNQPQHF
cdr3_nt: TGTGCCTGGAGTGTAAATGGGAGATACAATCAGCCCCAGCATTTT

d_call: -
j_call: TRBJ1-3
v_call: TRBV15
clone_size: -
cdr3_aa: CATQVISTAGGNTIYF
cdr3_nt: TGTGCCACCCAGGTCATCTCAACCGCCGGCGGAAACACCATATATTTT

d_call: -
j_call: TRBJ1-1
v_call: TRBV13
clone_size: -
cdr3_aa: CASSSPTSRDTEAFF
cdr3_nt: TGTGCCAGCAGCTCCCCCACTAGCCGGGACACTGAAGCTTTCTTT

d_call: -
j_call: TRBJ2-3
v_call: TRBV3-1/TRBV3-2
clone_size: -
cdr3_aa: CASSLMGSGDTQYF
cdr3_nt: TGTGCCAGCAGCCTCATGGGTAGCGGAGATACGCAGTATTTT

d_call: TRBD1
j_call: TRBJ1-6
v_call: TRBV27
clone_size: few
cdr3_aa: CASSLLDRANSPLHF
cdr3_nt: TGTGCCAGCAGTTTACTGGACAGGGCTAATTCACCCCTCCACTTT

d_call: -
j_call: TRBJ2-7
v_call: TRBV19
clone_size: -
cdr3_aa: CASSIGGEQYF
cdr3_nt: TGTGCCAGTAGTATAGGCGGCGAGCAGTACTTC

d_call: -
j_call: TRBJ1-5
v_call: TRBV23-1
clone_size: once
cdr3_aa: CASSQSVGPGVLKPQHF
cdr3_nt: TGCGCCAGCAGTCAATCAGTGGGGCCAGGGGTATTGAAGCCCCAGCATTTT

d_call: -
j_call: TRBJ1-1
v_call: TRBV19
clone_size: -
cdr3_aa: CASSIEEGDVRLGNTEAFF
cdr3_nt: TGTGCCAGTAGTATAGAAGAGGGGGATGTGAGATTGGGGAACACTGAAGCTTTCTTT

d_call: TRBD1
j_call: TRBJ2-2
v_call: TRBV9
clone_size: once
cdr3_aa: CASSASGQLYTGELFF
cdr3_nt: TGTGCCAGCAGCGCCTCGGGACAGCTCTACACCGGGGAGCTGTTTTTT

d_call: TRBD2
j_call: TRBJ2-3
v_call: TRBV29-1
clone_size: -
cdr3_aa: CSVRSGSADTQYF
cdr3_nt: TGCAGCGTCCGCAGCGGGAGTGCCGATACGCAGTATTTT

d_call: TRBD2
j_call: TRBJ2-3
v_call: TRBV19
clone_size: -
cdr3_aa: CASSMLAGGTDTQYF
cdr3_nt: TGTGCCAGTAGTATGCTGGCGGGGGGCACAGATACGCAGTATTTT

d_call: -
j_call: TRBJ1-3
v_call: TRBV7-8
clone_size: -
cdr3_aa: CASSPVGNTIYF
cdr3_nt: TGTGCCAGCAGCCCGGTTGGAAACACCATATATTTT

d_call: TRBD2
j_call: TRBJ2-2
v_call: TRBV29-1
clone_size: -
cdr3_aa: CSVGGIAGAGGELFF
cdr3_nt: TGCAGCGTAGGGGGGATAGCGGGAGCGGGCGGGGAGCTGTTTTTT

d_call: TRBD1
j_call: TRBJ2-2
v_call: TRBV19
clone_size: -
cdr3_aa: CASSTGQLNTGELFF
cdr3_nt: TGTGCCAGTAGTACGGGACAGCTGAACACCGGGGAGCTGTTTTTT

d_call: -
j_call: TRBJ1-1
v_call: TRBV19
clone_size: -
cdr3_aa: CASSPADNAEAFF
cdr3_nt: TGTGCCAGTAGTCCCGCGGATAACGCTGAAGCTTTCTTT

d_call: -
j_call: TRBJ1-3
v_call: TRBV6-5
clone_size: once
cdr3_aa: CASSYRAGEGNTIYF
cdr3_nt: TGTGCCAGCAGTTACAGGGCAGGGGAAGGAAACACCATATATTTT

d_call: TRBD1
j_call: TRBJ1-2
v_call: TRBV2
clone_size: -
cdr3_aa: CASSEAWTGRGGYTF
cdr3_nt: TGTGCCAGCAGTGAAGCCTGGACAGGGCGCGGTGGCTACACCTTC

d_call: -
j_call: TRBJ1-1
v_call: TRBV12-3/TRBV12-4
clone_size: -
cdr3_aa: CASSLGTEAFF
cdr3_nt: TGTGCCAGCAGTCTCGGTACTGAAGCTTTCTTT